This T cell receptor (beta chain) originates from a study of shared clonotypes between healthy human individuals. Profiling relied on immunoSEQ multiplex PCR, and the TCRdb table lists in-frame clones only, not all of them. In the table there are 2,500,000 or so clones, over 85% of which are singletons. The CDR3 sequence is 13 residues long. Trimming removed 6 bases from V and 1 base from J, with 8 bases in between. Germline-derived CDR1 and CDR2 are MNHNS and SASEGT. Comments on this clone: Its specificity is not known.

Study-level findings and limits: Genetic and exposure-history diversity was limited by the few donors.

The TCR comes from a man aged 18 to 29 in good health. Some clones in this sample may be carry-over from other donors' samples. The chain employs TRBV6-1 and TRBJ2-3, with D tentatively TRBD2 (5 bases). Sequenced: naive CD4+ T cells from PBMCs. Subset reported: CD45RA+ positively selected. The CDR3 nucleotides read TGTGCCAGCAGGTACGGGGGCACAGATACGCAGTATTTT. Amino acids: CASRYGGTDTQYF.